Listed below are T cell receptor beta chains from one sample, sequenced in a study of shared clonotypes between healthy human individuals. Data came from immunoSEQ multiplex PCR; TCRdb stores just in-frame clones and leaves some out. The sample shows more than 400,000 clones, around 73% of them seen only once. Material: PBMCs. The receptors come from a woman in her forties in good health. Some clones in this sample may be carry-over from other donors' samples. Both conserved end residues are part of each CDR3. The D gene is left open where the match is weak. Clone size is stated in some rows and not others, as once, few, many or a class when expanded.

NA | TRBJ1-1 | NA | TRBV10-2 | TGCGCCAGCAGTGTGCTGACCACGGCTGAAGCTTTCTTT | CASSVLTTAEAFF
NA | TRBJ2-1 | NA | TRBV4-1 | TGCGCCAGCAGCCAAGTTCCGGTAATCTACAATGAGCAGTTCTTC | CASSQVPVIYNEQFF
NA | TRBJ1-3 | NA | TRBV4-3 | TGCGCCAGCAGCCAAGATGGGGCGGCTGGAAACACCATATATTTT | CASSQDGAAGNTIYF
once | TRBJ2-7 | NA | TRBV29-1 | TGCAGCGTTGCTGTGGCCAGCTACGAGCAGTACTTC | CSVAVASYEQYF
NA | TRBJ2-5 | NA | TRBV27 | TGTGCCAGCAGTTTAAGGGCGGGGTGGGAGACCCAGTACTTC | CASSLRAGWETQYF
NA | TRBJ2-1 | TRBD1 | TRBV7-9 | TGTGCCAGCAGCGCAAGGGGGCAGAGGGATGAGCAGTTCTTC | CASSARGQRDEQFF
NA | TRBJ2-7 | TRBD2 | TRBV7-6 | TGTGCCAGCAGCTTAGCGGGGGGGAGCGAGCAGTACTTC | CASSLAGGSEQYF
NA | TRBJ2-5 | NA | TRBV2 | TGTGCCAGCAGTTTGGACAGAGGGCAGGAAGAGACCCAGTACTTC | CASSLDRGQEETQYF
NA | TRBJ2-5 | TRBD2 | TRBV7-2 | TGTGCCAGCAGCTTAGCGAGGCGGGAGGAGACCCAGTACTTC | CASSLARREETQYF
few | TRBJ2-7 | NA | TRBV6-5 | TGTGCCAGCAGCCCGGACTACCTGGCTCGGGAGCAGTACTTC | CASSPDYLAREQYF
NA | TRBJ2-7 | TRBD1 | TRBV4-1 | TGCGCCAGCAGCCAAGCCCAGGGGGCGCGCTACGAGCAGTACTTC | CASSQAQGARYEQYF
NA | TRBJ1-4 | TRBD1 | TRBV28 | TGTGCCAGCAGTTATGGACAGGGATTTAGCGCTAATGAAAAACTGTTTTTT | CASSYGQGFSANEKLFF
NA | TRBJ2-7 | TRBD2 | TRBV30 | TGTGCCGGTCGTGGGCGGGAGTTCTACGAGCAGTACTTC | CAGRGREFYEQYF
NA | TRBJ2-1 | NA | TRBV20-1 | TGCAGTGCTAGAAGGGGTCGTGAGCAGTTCTTC | CSARRGREQFF
NA | TRBJ2-7 | TRBD2 | TRBV5-4 | TGTGCCAGCAGCTTCCGAGCGGGAGAGGGGTCCGAGCAGTACTTC | CASSFRAGEGSEQYF
NA | TRBJ1-2 | TRBD1 | TRBV7-8 | TGTGCCAGCAGCTTCGCCGGCGCAGGGGGCGATGGCTACACCTTC | CASSFAGAGGDGYTF
NA | TRBJ1-4 | NA | TRBV28 | TGTGCCAGCAGTTTATATGGGGGAGGTGAAAAACTGTTTTTT | CASSLYGGGEKLFF
NA | TRBJ2-7 | TRBD1 | TRBV28 | TGTGCCAGCAGTTCCTCGGACAGGGGCCACGAGCAGTACTTC | CASSSSDRGHEQYF
NA | TRBJ2-5 | TRBD2 | TRBV15 | TGTGCCACCAGCAGTCCTAGCGGCCCAGAGACCCAGTACTTC | CATSSPSGPETQYF
NA | TRBJ2-1 | TRBD1 | TRBV5-6 | TGTGCCAGCAGCTCGGGACAGGGAGGCCCCTACAATGAGCAGTTCTTC | CASSSGQGGPYNEQFF
NA | TRBJ2-2 | TRBD1 | TRBV18 | TGTGCCAGCTCCCTAGACAGGGGAGGCACCGGGGAGCTGTTTTTT | CASSLDRGGTGELFF
NA | TRBJ2-5 | NA | TRBV6-5 | TGTGCCAGCAGTTCCGGGACACGGGTCAACACCCAGTACTTC | CASSSGTRVNTQYF
NA | TRBJ2-5 | TRBD2 | TRBV7-2 | TGTGCCAGCAGCCCAGGACTAGCGGGAGGGCAGACCCAGTACTTC | CASSPGLAGGQTQYF
once | TRBJ2-3 | NA | TRBV5-1 | TGCGCCAGCAGCTTGGCCCCTGACTGGTTCACAGATACGCAGTATTTT | CASSLAPDWFTDTQYF
NA | TRBJ2-7 | NA | TRBV5-1 | TGCGCCAGCAGCTCAACCTCCCCTTACGAGCAGTACTTC | CASSSTSPYEQYF
NA | TRBJ2-2 | NA | TRBV5-4 | TGTGCCAGCAGCTTCGATCCAGCGAACACCGGGGAGCTGTTTTTT | CASSFDPANTGELFF
NA | TRBJ2-1 | NA | TRBV5-5 | TGTGCCAGCAGCTTCTGGCGGAGCTCCTACAATGAGCAGTTCTTC | CASSFWRSSYNEQFF
NA | TRBJ2-3 | NA | TRBV10-1 | TGCGCCAGCAGTGGAAACAGTTGCGGCACAGATACGCAGTATTTT | CASSGNSCGTDTQYF
NA | TRBJ1-5 | TRBD1 | TRBV7-9 | TGTGCCAGCAGCCCCGGGACAGGTGGCAATCAGCCCCAGCATTTT | CASSPGTGGNQPQHF
NA | TRBJ2-1 | NA | TRBV7-9 | TGTGCCAGCAGGAAAAGCAGCTCCTACAATGAGCAGTTCTTC | CASRKSSSYNEQFF
few | TRBJ1-2 | TRBD1 | TRBV7-9 | TGTGCCAGCAGCTTTGGGACAGGGGGCTACGAGAACTATGGCTACACCTTC | CASSFGTGGYENYGYTF
NA | TRBJ2-7 | TRBD2 | TRBV5-1 | TGCGCCAGCAGCCCCGCGGGAGGAGGGGGCGAGCAGTACTTC | CASSPAGGGGEQYF
NA | TRBJ2-6 | NA | TRBV11-2 | TGTGCCAGCAGGCAGAGTATCTCTGGGTTGGCCAACGTCCTGACTTTC | CASRQSISGLANVLTF
NA | TRBJ2-7 | NA | TRBV30 | TGTGCCTGGACCGGGGTTGGCTACGAGCAGTACTTC | CAWTGVGYEQYF
NA | TRBJ2-2 | NA | TRBV7-6 | TGTGCCAGCAGCTGGGGCGGGACAGCCGGGGAGCTGTTTTTT | CASSWGGTAGELFF
many | TRBJ1-1 | NA | TRBV27 | TGTGCCAGCAGAGGGTTACGCACCACTGAAGCTTTCTTT | CASRGLRTTEAFF
NA | TRBJ2-3 | TRBD2 | TRBV19 | TGTGCCAGTAGCGGTGGGGCTAGCGGGACCGGTGGTGCAGATACGCAGTATTTT | CASSGGASGTGGADTQYF
once | TRBJ2-1 | TRBD2 | TRBV7-9 | TGTGCCAGCAGATTAGCGGGAGAATACAATGAGCAGTTCTTC | CASRLAGEYNEQFF
NA | TRBJ1-2 | TRBD1 | TRBV28 | TGTGCCAGCAGCCTGACGGGACAGGGCTACACCTTC | CASSLTGQGYTF
NA | TRBJ1-4 | NA | TRBV30 | TGTGCCTGCCTCACAGGGCACCCTAATGAAAAACTGTTTTTT | CACLTGHPNEKLFF
once | TRBJ2-2 | NA | TRBV28 | TGTGCCAGCAGTTTTAGTTTTTCTGGTAGATCAGGGTTGCACAAGAACACCGGGGAGCTGTTTTTT | CASSFSFSGRSGLHKNTGELFF
few | TRBJ1-1 | NA | TRBV7-9 | TGTGCCAGCAGCTTAGAGCTGAAGGACACTGAAGCTTTCTTT | CASSLELKDTEAFF
NA | TRBJ2-2 | TRBD2 | TRBV6-5 | TGTGCCAGCAGGGGACCACTAGCGGGCGGGGAGCTGTTTTTT | CASRGPLAGGELFF
NA | TRBJ2-1 | TRBD2 | TRBV11-2 | TGTGCCAGCAGCTCCCGACTAGCGGGAGTGGGTAATGAGCAGTTCTTC | CASSSRLAGVGNEQFF
NA | TRBJ2-2 | NA | TRBV7-2 | TGTGCCAGCAGCCTGTCATTGTATACGAACACCGGGGAGCTGTTTTTT | CASSLSLYTNTGELFF
NA | TRBJ2-5 | TRBD2 | TRBV30 | TGTGCCTGGAGGCTACTAGCGGGAGGGCCGAAGCAGTACTTC | CAWRLLAGGPKQYF
NA | TRBJ2-2 | NA | TRBV7-9 | TGTGCCAGCAGCTCAACAAGGGTCACCGGGGAGCTGTTTTTT | CASSSTRVTGELFF
many | TRBJ1-2 | TRBD1 | TRBV2 | TGTGCCAGCATCAGCACAGGGGAGGGGGGCTACACCTTC | CASISTGEGGYTF
NA | TRBJ2-7 | NA | TRBV5-1 | TGCGCCAGCAGCCCCGATACCGACTCCTACGAGCAGTACTTC | CASSPDTDSYEQYF
NA | TRBJ2-2 | TRBD2 | TRBV4-3 | TGCGCCAGCAGCCAAGGACTAGCGGTAACCACCGGGGAGCTGTTTTTT | CASSQGLAVTTGELFF